Listed below are T cell receptor beta chains from one sample, sequenced in a study of blood T cell repertoires in COVID-19. Repertoires were generated with immunoSEQ multiplex PCR, while TCRdb's copy carries only in-frame clones and drops some. The sample lists some 58,000 clones, 75% to 85% occurring once. Sequenced material: peripheral blood. These receptors were collected from a human donor in a cohort sampled during active COVID-19. Both conserved end residues are part of each CDR3. Size is omitted from some rows. Given values are once, few, many or a class for expanded clones.

J gene | clone size | V gene | CDR3 protein
TRBJ1-2 | - | TRBV5-6 | CASSHRAYPTGYTF
TRBJ1-1 | - | TRBV6-2/TRBV6-3 | CASSGRGTGYGTEAFF
TRBJ1-2 | - | TRBV11-2 | CASSSTGNYGYTF
TRBJ2-1 | - | TRBV6-1 | CASSEAASGYNEQFF
TRBJ2-7 | - | TRBV7-9 | CASSSMTETYEQYF
TRBJ1-6 | - | TRBV28 | CASSLYLITTGHPLHF
TRBJ2-5 | - | TRBV19 | CASSDLRGTGFSGNRKTQYF
TRBJ2-5 | - | TRBV20-1 | CSALVQETQYF
TRBJ1-6 | - | TRBV5-1 | CASTTGQGHNSPLHF
TRBJ2-5 | - | TRBV11-2 | CASSLSTGGETQYF
TRBJ1-1 | - | TRBV7-2 | CAQRELNTEAFF
TRBJ2-7 | - | TRBV6-2/TRBV6-3 | CASSYGTTSYEQYF
TRBJ1-1 | few | TRBV2 | CASSANFGGERGF
TRBJ1-6 | - | TRBV28 | CATKFTGQYSPLHF
TRBJ2-7 | - | TRBV18 | CASSPGTTSSYEQYF
TRBJ1-6 | - | TRBV28 | CASSYRTGALSPLHF
TRBJ1-1 | - | TRBV5-6 | CASIMWGLGTEAFF
TRBJ1-1 | - | TRBV19 | CASSIPQGGNTEAFF
TRBJ1-1 | once | TRBV6-5 | CASQDSMRPEAFF
TRBJ2-2 | - | TRBV14 | CASSPGTSGSELFF
TRBJ1-5 | - | TRBV4-2 | CASSQESKGRQPQHF
TRBJ1-2 | few | TRBV3-1/TRBV3-2 | CASSPNRVPLYGYTF
TRBJ1-6 | - | TRBV6-6 | CASSYPEEGSPLHF
TRBJ2-1 | - | TRBV7-7 | CASSLGGGASYNEQFF
TRBJ2-1 | - | TRBV28 | CASSFPGLKRAGGGREQFF
TRBJ2-7 | - | TRBV4-2 | CASSPEVGGYEQYF
TRBJ1-2 | - | TRBV12-3/TRBV12-4 | CASSLPGYGYTF
TRBJ1-1 | - | TRBV7-9 | CASSPPGTGGTEAFF
TRBJ2-5 | - | TRBV6-5 | CASRVGGTQETQYF
TRBJ1-2 | - | TRBV12-3/TRBV12-4 | CASSVDNRGGYTF
TRBJ2-1 | - | TRBV29-1 | CSAPKAPGTSGTTYNEQFF
TRBJ1-4 | - | TRBV15 | CATSRRTGVVEKLFF
TRBJ2-3 | - | TRBV5-1 | CASSLDRRSGGSTDTQYF
TRBJ2-5 | - | TRBV5-1 | CASSTGAGGPGETQYF
TRBJ2-7 | - | TRBV4-2 | CASSQVGLSYEQYF
TRBJ2-1 | - | TRBV5-1 | CASRGGTTSYNEQFF
TRBJ1-2 | few | TRBV12-3/TRBV12-4 | CASSWDRGLGYTF